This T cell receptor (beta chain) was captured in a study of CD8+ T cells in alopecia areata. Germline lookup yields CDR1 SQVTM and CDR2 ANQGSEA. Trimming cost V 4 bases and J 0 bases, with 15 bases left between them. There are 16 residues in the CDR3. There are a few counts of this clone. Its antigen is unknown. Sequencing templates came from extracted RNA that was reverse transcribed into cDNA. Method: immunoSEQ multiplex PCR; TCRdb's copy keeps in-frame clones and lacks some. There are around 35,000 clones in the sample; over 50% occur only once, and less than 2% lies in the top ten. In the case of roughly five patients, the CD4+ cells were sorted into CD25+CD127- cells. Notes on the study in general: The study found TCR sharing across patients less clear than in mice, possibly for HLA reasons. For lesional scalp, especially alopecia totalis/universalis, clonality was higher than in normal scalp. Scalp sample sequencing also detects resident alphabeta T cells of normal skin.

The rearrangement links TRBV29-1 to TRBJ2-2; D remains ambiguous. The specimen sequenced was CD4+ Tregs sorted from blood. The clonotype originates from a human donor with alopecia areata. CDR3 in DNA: TGCAGCGTTGGCGCGTGGGCCTCTGCGAACACCGGGGAGCTGTTTTTT. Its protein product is CSVGAWASANTGELFF.